This T cell receptor beta chain is from a study of graft-versus-host responses after intestinal transplantation. About the research overall: Multivisceral, liver-intestinal, or isolated intestinal grafts were transplanted into recipients.

Deletions cut 4 bases from V and 0 bases from J, with 10 bases between. This CDR3 spans 14 amino acids. Per the germline V gene, CDR1 is MGHRA and CDR2 is YSYEKL. Profiling relied on immunoSEQ multiplex PCR, and the TCRdb table lists in-frame clones only, not all of them. The table records approximately 77,000 clones, around 92% of them present only once. About this clone itself: Its antigen is currently unknown.

Study results and caveats: GvH clones occurred in recipient marrow; some first appeared in ileum or blood. The highest levels of circulating GvH clones went along with early declines in HvG clones after transplant.

The TCR comes from a human patient who received an intestinal transplant, so some T cells may come from the graft donor. Here the sequenced sample was PBMCs, taken 98 days after intestinal transplantation. The chain joins TRBV4-1 to TRBJ2-7; possibly TRBD1 for D (6 bases). This CDR3 is CASSPLQGSYEQYF. DNA for the CDR3: TGCGCCAGCAGCCCCTTACAGGGCTCCTACGAGCAGTACTTC.